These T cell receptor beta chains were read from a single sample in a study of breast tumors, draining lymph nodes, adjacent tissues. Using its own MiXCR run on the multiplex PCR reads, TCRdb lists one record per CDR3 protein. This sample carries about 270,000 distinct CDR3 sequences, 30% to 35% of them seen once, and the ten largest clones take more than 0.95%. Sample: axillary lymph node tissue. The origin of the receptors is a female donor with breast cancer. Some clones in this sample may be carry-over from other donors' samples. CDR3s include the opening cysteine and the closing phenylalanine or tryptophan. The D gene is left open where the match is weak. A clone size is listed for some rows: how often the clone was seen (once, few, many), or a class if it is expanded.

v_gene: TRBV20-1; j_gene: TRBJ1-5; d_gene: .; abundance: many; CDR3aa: CSAGQQGRYQPQHF; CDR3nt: TGCAGTGCAGGACAACAGGGAAGGTATCAGCCCCAGCATTTT
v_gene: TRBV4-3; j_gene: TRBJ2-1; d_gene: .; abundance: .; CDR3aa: CASASGHPGGEQFF; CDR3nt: TGCGCCAGCGCCTCTGGGCATCCCGGGGGTGAGCAGTTCTTC
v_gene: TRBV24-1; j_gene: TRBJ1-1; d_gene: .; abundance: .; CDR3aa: CASSLGQENTEAFF; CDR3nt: TGTGCCAGCAGTTTGGGGCAGGAGAACACTGAAGCTTTCTTT
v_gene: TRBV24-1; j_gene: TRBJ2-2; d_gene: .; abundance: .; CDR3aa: CATSGTGELFF; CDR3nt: TGTGCCACCAGTGGGACAGGGGAGCTGTTTTTT
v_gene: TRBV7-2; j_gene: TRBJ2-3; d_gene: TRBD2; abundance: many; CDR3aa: CASSLGGTSGTDTQYF; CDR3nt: TGTGCCAGCAGCTTAGGGGGGACTAGCGGCACAGATACGCAGTATTTT
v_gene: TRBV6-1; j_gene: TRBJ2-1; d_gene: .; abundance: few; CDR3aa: CASSRSPYNEQFF; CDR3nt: TGTGCCAGCAGTAGGAGTCCCTACAATGAGCAGTTCTTC
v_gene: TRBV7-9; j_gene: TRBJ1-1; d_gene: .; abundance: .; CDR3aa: CASSLAVGYRVEAFF; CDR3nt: TGTGCCAGCAGCTTAGCTGTGGGATACAGGGTTGAAGCTTTCTTT
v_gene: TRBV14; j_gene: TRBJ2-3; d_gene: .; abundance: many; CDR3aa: CASSHNHDYRPDTQYF; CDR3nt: TGTGCCAGCAGCCACAACCACGACTACCGTCCAGATACGCAGTATTTT
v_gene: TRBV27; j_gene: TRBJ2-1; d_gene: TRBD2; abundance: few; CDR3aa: CASSTSGTVNEQFF; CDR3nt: TGTGCCAGCAGTACTAGCGGGACGGTCAATGAGCAGTTCTTC
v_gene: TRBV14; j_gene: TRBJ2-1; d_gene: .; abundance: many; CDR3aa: CASSYDRANEQFF; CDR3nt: TGTGCCAGCAGCTATGACAGAGCCAATGAGCAGTTCTTC
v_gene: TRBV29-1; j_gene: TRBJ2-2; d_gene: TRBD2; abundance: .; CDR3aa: CSAVLAGVTGELFF; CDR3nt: TGCAGCGCTGTACTAGCGGGAGTTACCGGGGAGCTGTTTTTT
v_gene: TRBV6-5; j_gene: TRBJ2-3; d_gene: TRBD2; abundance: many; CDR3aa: CASRLADSTDTQYF; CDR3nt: TGTGCCAGTCGACTAGCGGACAGCACAGATACGCAGTATTTT
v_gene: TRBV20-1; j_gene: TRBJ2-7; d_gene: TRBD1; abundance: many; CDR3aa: CSALSPGQEAYEQYF; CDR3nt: TGCAGTGCTCTCTCCCCGGGACAGGAAGCCTACGAGCAGTACTTC
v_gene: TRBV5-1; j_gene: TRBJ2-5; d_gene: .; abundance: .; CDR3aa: CASSPGAETQYF; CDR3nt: TGCGCCAGCAGCCCGGGGGCGGAGACCCAGTACTTC
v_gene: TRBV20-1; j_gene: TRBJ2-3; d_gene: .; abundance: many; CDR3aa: CSAPVLDTQYF; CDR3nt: TGCAGTGCCCCCGTGCTGGATACGCAGTATTTT
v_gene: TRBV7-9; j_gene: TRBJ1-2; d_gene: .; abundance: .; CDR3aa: CASSSIRGGKGHTF; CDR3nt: TGTGCCAGCAGCTCCATACGGGGGGGGAAAGGCCACACCTTC
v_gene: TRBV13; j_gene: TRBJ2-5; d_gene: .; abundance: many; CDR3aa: CASSAGVETQYF; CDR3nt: TGTGCCAGCAGCGCCGGTGTAGAGACCCAGTACTTC
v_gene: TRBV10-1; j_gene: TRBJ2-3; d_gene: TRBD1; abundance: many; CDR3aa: CASRDRATDTQYF; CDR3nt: TGCGCCAGCAGGGACAGGGCCACAGATACGCAGTATTTT
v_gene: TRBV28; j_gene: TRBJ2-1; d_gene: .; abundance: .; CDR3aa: CASSRNRVRYNEQFF; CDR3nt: TGTGCCAGCAGTCGGAACAGGGTACGCTACAATGAGCAGTTCTTC
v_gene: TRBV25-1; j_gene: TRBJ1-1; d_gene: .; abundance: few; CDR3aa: CASRGDRAKNTEAFF; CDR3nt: TGTGCCAGCAGGGGGGATAGGGCAAAGAACACTGAAGCTTTCTTT
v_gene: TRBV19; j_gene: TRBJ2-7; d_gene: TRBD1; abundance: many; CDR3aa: CASSIVYRGRDEQYF; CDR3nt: TGTGCCAGTAGTATAGTTTACAGGGGGCGCGACGAGCAGTACTTC
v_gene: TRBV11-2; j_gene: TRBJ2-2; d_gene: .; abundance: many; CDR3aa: CASSLLHLSGELFF; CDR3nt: TGTGCCAGCAGCTTACTTCATCTAAGCGGGGAGCTGTTTTTT
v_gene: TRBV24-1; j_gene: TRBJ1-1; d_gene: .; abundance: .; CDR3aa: CASRTTSSGTEAFF; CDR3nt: TGTGCCAGTAGAACAACCAGCTCGGGAACTGAAGCTTTCTTT
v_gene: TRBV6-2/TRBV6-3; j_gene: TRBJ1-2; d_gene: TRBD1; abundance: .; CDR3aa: CASSYSLDRGRWGYTF; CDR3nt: TGTGCCAGCAGTTACTCGTTGGACAGGGGTCGTTGGGGCTACACCTTC
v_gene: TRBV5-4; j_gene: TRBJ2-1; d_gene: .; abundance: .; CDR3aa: CASSRGASGTVNEQFF; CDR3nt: TGTGCCAGCAGCCGGGGGGCGAGCGGGACAGTTAATGAGCAGTTCTTC
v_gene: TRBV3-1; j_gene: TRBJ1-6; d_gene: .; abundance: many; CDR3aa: CASSQGQGSSPLHF; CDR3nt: TGTGCCAGCAGCCAAGGGCAGGGGAGTTCACCCCTCCACTTT
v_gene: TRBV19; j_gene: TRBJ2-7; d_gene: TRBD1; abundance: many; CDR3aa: CASSIRTGFYEQYF; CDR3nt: TGTGCCAGTAGTATACGGACAGGGTTCTACGAGCAGTACTTC
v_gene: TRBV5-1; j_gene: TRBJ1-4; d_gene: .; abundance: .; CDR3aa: CASTDGGEGKLFF; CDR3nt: TGCGCCAGCACTGACGGGGGTGAGGGAAAACTGTTTTTT
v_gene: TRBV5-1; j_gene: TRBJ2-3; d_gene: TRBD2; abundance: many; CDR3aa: CASSLREGPDTQYF; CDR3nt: TGCGCCAGCAGCTTGCGGGAGGGCCCAGATACGCAGTATTTT
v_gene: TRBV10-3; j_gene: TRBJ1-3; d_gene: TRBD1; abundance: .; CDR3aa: CAVRDRGSGNTIYF; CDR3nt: TGTGCCGTCAGGGACAGGGGGTCTGGAAACACCATATATTTT
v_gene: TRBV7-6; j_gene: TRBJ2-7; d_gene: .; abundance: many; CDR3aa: CASSLGGTPNYEQYF; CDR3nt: TGTGCCAGCAGCTTAGGGGGGACACCAAACTACGAGCAGTACTTC
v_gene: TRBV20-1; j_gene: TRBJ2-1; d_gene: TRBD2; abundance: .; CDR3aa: CSAPTSRGLAGVGEQFF; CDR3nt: TGCAGTGCTCCCACCTCCCGCGGACTAGCGGGAGTTGGGGAGCAGTTCTTC
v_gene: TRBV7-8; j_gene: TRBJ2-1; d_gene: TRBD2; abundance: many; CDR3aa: CASSFERESSYNEQFF; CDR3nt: TGTGCCAGCAGCTTCGAGCGGGAGAGCTCCTACAATGAGCAGTTCTTC
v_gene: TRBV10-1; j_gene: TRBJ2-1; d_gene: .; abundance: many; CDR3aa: CASSESGATANEQFF; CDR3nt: TGCGCCAGCAGTGAGTCGGGCGCTACTGCCAATGAGCAGTTCTTC
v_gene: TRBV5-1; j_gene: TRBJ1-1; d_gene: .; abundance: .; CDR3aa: CASSQPPGTEAFF; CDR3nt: TGCGCCAGCAGCCAACCACCGGGCACTGAAGCTTTCTTT
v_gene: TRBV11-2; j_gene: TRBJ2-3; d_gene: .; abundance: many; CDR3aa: CASTASTDTQYF; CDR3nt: TGTGCCAGCACGGCTAGCACAGATACGCAGTATTTT
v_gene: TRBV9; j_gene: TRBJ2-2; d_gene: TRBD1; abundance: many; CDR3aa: CASSEGDREVTTGELFF; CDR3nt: TGTGCCAGCAGCGAGGGGGACAGGGAAGTCACCACCGGGGAGCTGTTTTTT
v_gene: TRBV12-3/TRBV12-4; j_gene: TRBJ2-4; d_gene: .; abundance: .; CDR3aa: CASRRREGVAKNIQYF; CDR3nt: TGTGCCAGCCGACGCAGGGAGGGGGTGGCCAAAAACATTCAGTACTTC
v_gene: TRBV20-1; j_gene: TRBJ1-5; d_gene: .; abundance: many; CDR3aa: CSARPPNQPQHF; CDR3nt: TGCAGTGCTAGACCACCGAATCAGCCCCAGCATTTT
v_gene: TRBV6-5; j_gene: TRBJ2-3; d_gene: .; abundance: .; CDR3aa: CASSHSTGGTQYF; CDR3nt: TGTGCCAGCAGTCACTCGACGGGTGGTACGCAGTATTTT
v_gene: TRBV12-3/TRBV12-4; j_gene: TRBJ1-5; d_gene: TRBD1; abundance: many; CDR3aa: CASSPRQGLDSNQPQHF; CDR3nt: TGTGCCAGCAGTCCTCGACAGGGACTGGATAGCAATCAGCCCCAGCATTTT